What follows describes a single T cell receptor (beta chain). Other DNA sequences in this sample translate to the same CDR3. This sample is part of a study of shared clonotypes between healthy human individuals. TCRdb's copy holds only in-frame clones and misses some; the assay was immunoSEQ multiplex PCR. The data show approximately 1.5 million clones, roughly 98% seen once. V lost 3 bases and J 0 bases, leaving 8 bases between the germline ends. Per germline, CDR1 KGHSH and CDR2 LQKENI. CDR3 size: 14 residues. The sample comprised naive CD4+ T cells sorted from blood. The subset denotes: CD45RA+ positively selected. The J gene is TRBJ1-1, the V gene TRBV18; tentative D call: TRBD1 (5 bases). The clonotype comes from a man aged 25-40 years in good health. CDR3 sequence reads: CASSPSGVNTEAFF. The CDR3 DNA is TGTGCCAGCTCACCGTCGGGGGTGAACACTGAAGCTTTCTTT.